Sequencing of this TCR beta chain was carried out in a study of identical twins. The ends lost 3 bases at V and 6 bases at J; junction bases unmatched: 1. The CDR3 consists of 12 residues. Germline loops: CDR1 SGHRS, CDR2 YFSETQ. Findings and caveats of the study: Twin pairs' shared out-of-frame alpha sequences were enriched in low generation probability. Sequences that were beta out-of-frame showed weaker excess twin sharing. Within cord blood, abundant beta clonotypes carried fewer insertions, but memory repertoires showed no such trend.

At least ten counts were recorded for this clonotype. Its specificity is unknown. Unique molecular identifiers were in the cDNA, with template-switch universal primer binding. TCRdb re-analysed the 5' RACE reads in MiXCR, keeping a single row per CDR3 protein. The table includes 550,000 to 700,000 distinct CDR3 sequences, nearly 10% detected once. The same sample was also used in a study of yellow fever vaccine responses in identical twins.

The sequence was collected from a woman under 30 in good health. V is TRBV5-1 and J is TRBJ2-7; 9 bases agree with TRBD1. Sequences were obtained from PBMCs. The CDR3 DNA reads TGCGCCAGCAGCTGGACAGGGGTCGAGCAGTACTTC. This translates into CASSWTGVEQYF.